This record looks at one T cell receptor beta chain sequence and its context. Assay used: immunoSEQ multiplex PCR; TCRdb lists only in-frame clones, some missing. Of about 220,000 clones in the sample, about 86% were seen once. This sample is drawn from a study of blood T cell repertoires in COVID-19. Trimming removed 3 bases from V and 5 bases from J, with 10 bases in between. Germline lookup yields CDR1 SGHTA and CDR2 FQGNSA. The CDR3 totals 14 residues. Sequenced: PBMCs or T cells enriched from blood (not recorded which). The gene calls are TRBV7-2 and TRBJ1-4, with TRBD1 as a possible D gene (6 bases). This TCR came from a woman between 50 and 59 years old with acute COVID-19. In DNA, the CDR3 is TGTGCCAGCAGCTTCTCCGGGACAAATGAAAAACTGTTTTTT. It specifies CASSFSGTNEKLFF.